Listed below are T cell receptor beta chains from one sample, sequenced in a study of shared clonotypes between healthy human individuals. The table came from immunoSEQ multiplex PCR; TCRdb's copy has only in-frame clones and leaves some out. Found here are about 2 million clones, roughly 94% of them singletons; the top ten hold around 1.1%. The sample was naive CD8+ T cells sorted from blood. These receptors came from a man between 18 and 29 years old in good health. Both conserved end residues are part of each CDR3. The D gene is left open where the match is weak. Clone size is not always given. Where it is, it says once, few, many or a class for expanded clones.

TRBJ1-1 TRBV15 NA NA CATSRTMNTEAFF TGTGCCACCAGCAGAACGATGAACACTGAAGCTTTCTTT
TRBJ1-1 TRBV2 TRBD1 NA CASTVGQGIPAFF TGTGCCAGCACCGTAGGACAGGGGATACCAGCTTTCTTT
TRBJ1-1 TRBV29-1 NA NA CSVDMNTEAFF TGCAGCGTTGACATGAACACTGAAGCTTTCTTT
TRBJ2-3 TRBV4-1 TRBD2 NA CASSQGAGGRDTQYF TGCGCCAGCAGCCAAGGAGCGGGGGGGCGGGATACGCAGTATTTT
TRBJ1-5 TRBV30 NA NA CAWSVTGNQPQHF TGTGCCTGGAGCGTTACAGGCAATCAGCCCCAGCATTTT
TRBJ2-2 TRBV5-8 TRBD2 NA CASSSRLGASSGVSGELFF TGTGCCAGCAGCTCCCGGTTGGGGGCGAGTAGCGGGGTATCCGGGGAGCTGTTTTTT
TRBJ1-1 TRBV4-3 TRBD1 NA CASSLRQGANTEAFF TGCGCCAGCAGCCTTAGACAGGGGGCGAACACTGAAGCTTTCTTT
TRBJ1-5 TRBV5-4 NA NA CASSWDDGPQHF TGTGCCAGCAGCTGGGACGACGGGCCCCAGCATTTT
TRBJ2-7 TRBV14 NA NA CASSPAGVWGLKSYEQYF TGTGCCAGCAGCCCCGCCGGGGTGTGGGGCCTGAAGAGCTACGAGCAGTACTTC
TRBJ1-1 TRBV13 NA once CASSLAGVRTEAFF TGTGCCAGCAGCCTAGCAGGGGTGCGCACTGAAGCTTTCTTT
TRBJ2-7 TRBV9 NA NA CASSAGQNNYEQYF TGTGCCAGCAGCGCCGGACAGAATAACTACGAGCAGTACTTC
TRBJ1-1 TRBV10-3 NA NA CAISDLRDGPDGAFF TGTGCCATCAGTGACCTTCGGGACGGACCCGACGGGGCTTTCTTT
TRBJ2-1 TRBV5-4 TRBD2 NA CASSYQNLAGGGNEQFF TGTGCCAGCAGTTACCAAAACCTCGCGGGAGGAGGTAATGAGCAGTTCTTC
TRBJ2-7 TRBV9 NA NA CASSVAQGLYYEQYF TGTGCCAGCAGCGTAGCTCAGGGTCTATACTACGAGCAGTACTTC
TRBJ1-5 TRBV6-5 TRBD1 NA CASRGQGDQPQHF TGTGCCAGCAGGGGACAGGGAGATCAGCCCCAGCATTTT
TRBJ2-7 TRBV6-1 NA NA CASGGGSHEQYF TGTGCCAGCGGGGGCGGGAGCCACGAGCAGTACTTC
TRBJ1-1 TRBV13 NA NA CASSPDSNTEAFF TGTGCCAGCAGCCCTGACAGTAACACTGAAGCTTTCTTT
TRBJ1-1 TRBV15 NA NA CATSRDIRGVGVDTEAFF TGTGCCACCAGCAGAGATATAAGGGGTGTCGGGGTGGACACTGAAGCTTTCTTT
TRBJ2-7 TRBV7-6 NA NA CASSLAPDYEQYF TGTGCCAGCAGCTTAGCTCCCGACTACGAGCAGTACTTC
TRBJ2-1 TRBV6-1 TRBD2 NA CASRESGGANEQFF TGTGCCAGCAGGGAAAGCGGGGGGGCAAATGAGCAGTTCTTC
TRBJ1-3 TRBV6-1 NA NA CASSELGSGNTIYF TGTGCCAGCAGTGAACTGGGTTCTGGAAACACCATATATTTT
TRBJ2-6 TRBV27 NA NA CASSLNGANVLTF TGTGCCAGCAGTTTAAATGGGGCCAACGTCCTGACTTTC
TRBJ2-3 TRBV2 NA NA CASSETPSTTDTQYF TGTGCCAGCAGTGAGACCCCAAGTACCACAGATACGCAGTATTTT
TRBJ2-1 TRBV7-9 TRBD1 NA CASSSQDRGEGEQFF TGTGCCAGCAGCTCCCAGGACAGGGGGGAGGGTGAGCAGTTCTTC
TRBJ1-2 TRBV10-2 TRBD1 NA CASSERTGAQFYGYTF TGCGCCAGCAGTGAGAGGACAGGGGCTCAATTCTATGGCTACACCTTC
TRBJ2-1 TRBV5-4 NA NA CASSPTGDGGNEQFF TGTGCCAGCAGCCCTACAGGGGACGGGGGGAATGAGCAGTTCTTC
TRBJ1-3 TRBV5-4 NA NA CASSMNQGFGNTIYF TGTGCCAGCAGCATGAACCAGGGGTTTGGAAACACCATATATTTT
TRBJ2-7 TRBV4-1 NA once CASSQDRQDYEQYF TGCGCCAGCAGCCAAGATAGGCAAGACTACGAGCAGTACTTC
TRBJ2-1 TRBV6-5 TRBD2 NA CASSYSGLADNEQFF TGTGCCAGCAGTTACTCAGGACTAGCAGACAATGAGCAGTTCTTC
TRBJ2-7 TRBV14 TRBD2 NA CASSQDLAGVEQYF TGTGCCAGCAGCCAAGATCTAGCGGGAGTAGAGCAGTACTTC
TRBJ2-5 TRBV15 NA NA CATSMGTWGETQYF TGTGCCACCAGCATGGGGACGTGGGGGGAGACCCAGTACTTC
TRBJ2-7 TRBV28 TRBD2 NA CASSFGRGGFEQYF TGTGCCAGCAGTTTTGGGCGGGGGGGCTTCGAGCAGTACTTC
TRBJ2-7 TRBV13 NA NA CASSLRGYEQYF TGTGCCAGCAGCTTACGAGGGTACGAGCAGTACTTC
TRBJ1-2 TRBV14 NA NA CASSQAGRSGYTF TGTGCCAGCAGCCAAGCGGGGAGGAGTGGCTACACCTTC
TRBJ2-5 TRBV5-8 NA NA CARQAQGLAGETQYF TGTGCCAGACAAGCACAGGGTTTGGCGGGGGAGACCCAGTACTTC
TRBJ2-7 TRBV5-1 NA once CASSFTGYEQYF TGCGCCAGCAGCTTCACCGGCTACGAGCAGTACTTC
TRBJ2-5 TRBV4-1 NA NA CASSQDQRETQYF TGCGCCAGCAGCCAAGACCAGCGGGAGACCCAGTACTTC
TRBJ2-7 TRBV27 TRBD2 NA CASSPSSGEAIYEQYF TGTGCCAGCAGTCCATCTAGCGGGGAGGCTATCTACGAGCAGTACTTC
TRBJ2-5 TRBV7-2 NA NA CASSLERYQETQYF TGTGCCAGCAGCTTAGAACGGTACCAAGAGACCCAGTACTTC
TRBJ2-5 TRBV28 NA NA CASSSQYIQETQYF TGTGCCAGCAGTTCTCAATACATCCAAGAGACCCAGTACTTC
TRBJ2-2 TRBV9 NA once CASSRTDHTNPITGELFF TGTGCCAGCAGCCGGACGGACCATACGAATCCAATCACCGGGGAGCTGTTTTTT
TRBJ1-2 TRBV29-1 NA NA CSVDGGARPPYGYTF TGCAGCGTTGACGGGGGGGCCCGTCCTCCCTATGGCTACACCTTC
TRBJ2-1 TRBV4-1 NA NA CASSPEGESSYNEQFF TGCGCCAGCAGCCCCGAGGGGGAAAGCTCCTACAATGAGCAGTTCTTC
TRBJ2-3 TRBV14 NA NA CASSQDPFTDTQYF TGTGCCAGCAGCCAAGATCCTTTCACAGATACGCAGTATTTT
TRBJ1-3 TRBV30 NA NA CAWSVGDMDTIYF TGTGCCTGGAGTGTAGGGGACATGGACACCATATATTTT
TRBJ2-7 TRBV4-1 NA NA CASSLEGAATYEQYF TGCGCCAGCAGCCTTGAGGGCGCAGCCACCTACGAGCAGTACTTC
TRBJ2-2 TRBV19 NA NA CASSGILTGELFF TGTGCCAGTAGCGGGATCCTCACCGGGGAGCTGTTTTTT